Listed below are T cell receptor beta chains from one sample, sequenced in a study of T cell changes during pregnancy in multiple sclerosis. This table comes from immunoSEQ multiplex PCR, and its TCRdb copy is limited to in-frame clones, with some not included. The repertoire includes approximately 65,000 clones, 96% of them detected once, and over 2% sits in the top ten. Sequencing used CD8+ T cells from peripheral blood mononuclear cells, obtained after pregnancy. The receptors were gathered from a female donor with multiple sclerosis, enrolled in a pregnancy study. The CDR3 runs from the conserved cysteine through the conserved F or W. The D gene is left open where the match is weak. Some rows have no size entry. The others give once, few or many, or a class for an expanded clone.

V gene	J gene	clone size	D gene	CDR3 DNA	CDR3 protein
TRBV7-9	TRBJ2-7	-	-	TGTGCCAGCAGCGCATCACAGCAAACCTACGAGCAGTACTTC	CASSASQQTYEQYF
TRBV25-1	TRBJ1-1	-	-	TGTGCCAGCAGTCAGGGGAGAATGAACACTGAAGCTTTCTTT	CASSQGRMNTEAFF
TRBV19	TRBJ2-2	-	-	TGTGCCAGTAGTTATACAGGGTTTACCGGGGAGCTGTTTTTT	CASSYTGFTGELFF
TRBV27	TRBJ2-3	-	TRBD2	TGTGCCAGCAGGACACTAGCGGGACGATCAGATACGCAGTATTTT	CASRTLAGRSDTQYF
TRBV15	TRBJ2-3	-	TRBD2	TGTGCCACCAGCAGAGTCCCACTAGCGGGGCCAGATACGCAGTATTTT	CATSRVPLAGPDTQYF
TRBV11-1	TRBJ2-5	-	-	TGTGCCAGCAGCATCGGAACAGGCCCGGTGCGGGAGACCCAGTACTTC	CASSIGTGPVRETQYF
TRBV10-3	TRBJ2-5	-	TRBD2	TGTGCCATCTCACTACCGGTACTAGCGGGCCCCACTCAAGAGACCCAGTACTTC	CAISLPVLAGPTQETQYF
TRBV21-1	TRBJ2-1	-	-	TGTGCCAGCAGCTCACCGGGACTAGCGGGAGGTATACATGAGCAGTTCTTC	CASSSPGLAGGIHEQFF
TRBV27	TRBJ2-1	-	TRBD1	TGTGCCAGCAGTTTAGGACAGGGATCCTACAATGAGCAGTTCTTC	CASSLGQGSYNEQFF
TRBV27	TRBJ2-7	-	TRBD2	TGTGCCAGCAGTCAAGCCGGGAGGCGCGCCTACGAGCAGTACTTC	CASSQAGRRAYEQYF
TRBV27	TRBJ1-1	-	-	TGTGCCACCCGAGTGACAGTTAGGAACACTGAAGCTTTCTTT	CATRVTVRNTEAFF
TRBV29-1	TRBJ2-1	-	TRBD2	TGCAGCGGCATGGGGCGGGAGGAGTACAATGAGCAGTTCTTC	CSGMGREEYNEQFF
TRBV4-1	TRBJ1-4	-	TRBD1	TGCGCCAGCAGCCAAGGCCAGGGGGTGGCTGAAAAACTGTTTTTT	CASSQGQGVAEKLFF
TRBV19	TRBJ1-1	-	-	TGTGCCAGCTACAGAACAGGGTTAGGCACTGAAGCTTTCTTT	CASYRTGLGTEAFF
TRBV28	TRBJ2-1	-	-	TGTGCCAGCAGTTTCAGGCTAGCGGAGCAGTTCTTC	CASSFRLAEQFF
TRBV19	TRBJ2-7	-	TRBD1	TGTGCCAGTGGACAGGGGATCTCCTACGAGCAGTACTTC	CASGQGISYEQYF
TRBV4-2	TRBJ2-7	-	TRBD2	TGTGCCAGCAGCCAAGAAGCGGGAGATTCCTACGAGCAGTACTTC	CASSQEAGDSYEQYF
TRBV28	TRBJ2-7	-	TRBD1	TGTGCCAGCAGTTCCTACAGGGGGAAGGCCTACGAGCAGTACTTC	CASSSYRGKAYEQYF
TRBV19	TRBJ2-3	-	TRBD2	TGTGCCAGTAGTATGGGCGGGAGTAGAACAGATACGCAGTATTTT	CASSMGGSRTDTQYF
TRBV28	TRBJ2-1	-	TRBD2	TGTGCCAGCAGTTTCCCAGCGGGACCTAACAATGAGCAGTTCTTC	CASSFPAGPNNEQFF
TRBV18	TRBJ2-7	-	TRBD2	TGTGCCAGCTCACCGAGCGGGAGGGCTTGGGAGCAGTACTTC	CASSPSGRAWEQYF
TRBV7-9	TRBJ2-1	-	-	TGTGCCGCAGGGGGGACAGAGTCCTACAATGAGCAGTTCTTC	CAAGGTESYNEQFF
TRBV13	TRBJ2-3	-	TRBD2	TGTGCCAGCAGCTTAGCCCTAGCGGGAGGAAGAGATACGCAGTATTTT	CASSLALAGGRDTQYF
TRBV4-2	TRBJ2-7	-	TRBD2	TGTGCCAGCAGCGTCGTCAGCGGGAGGCCCCTGTGGGAGCAGTACTTC	CASSVVSGRPLWEQYF
TRBV28	TRBJ2-1	once	TRBD2	TGTGCCAGCCTACCCCTAGGACTAGGCGACAATGAGCAGTTCTTC	CASLPLGLGDNEQFF